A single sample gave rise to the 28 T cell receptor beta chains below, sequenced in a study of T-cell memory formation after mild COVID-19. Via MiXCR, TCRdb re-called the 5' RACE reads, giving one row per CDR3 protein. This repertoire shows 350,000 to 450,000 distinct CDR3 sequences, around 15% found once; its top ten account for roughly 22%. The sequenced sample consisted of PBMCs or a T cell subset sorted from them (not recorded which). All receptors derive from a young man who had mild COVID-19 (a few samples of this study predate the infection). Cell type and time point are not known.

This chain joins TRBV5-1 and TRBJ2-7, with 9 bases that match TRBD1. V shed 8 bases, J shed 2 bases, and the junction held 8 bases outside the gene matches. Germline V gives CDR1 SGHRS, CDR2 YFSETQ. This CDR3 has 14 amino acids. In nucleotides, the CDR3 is TGCGCCAGACGACAGGGGGTTTTTGCCTACGAGCAGTACGTC. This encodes CARRQGVFAYEQYV.

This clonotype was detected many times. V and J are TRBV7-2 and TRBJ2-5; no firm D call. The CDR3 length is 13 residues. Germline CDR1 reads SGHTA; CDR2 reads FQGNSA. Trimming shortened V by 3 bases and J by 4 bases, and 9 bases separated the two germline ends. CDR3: CASSFPLLETQYF. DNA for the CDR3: TGTGCCAGCAGCTTCCCCCTCCTAGAGACCCAGTACTTC.

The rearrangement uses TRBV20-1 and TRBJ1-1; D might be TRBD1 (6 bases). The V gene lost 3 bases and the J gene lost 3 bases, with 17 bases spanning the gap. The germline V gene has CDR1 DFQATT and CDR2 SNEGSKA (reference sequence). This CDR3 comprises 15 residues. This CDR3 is CSARDVQGGDTEAFF. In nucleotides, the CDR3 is TGCAGTGCTAGGGACGTACAGGGTGGCGACACTGAAGCTTTCTTT.

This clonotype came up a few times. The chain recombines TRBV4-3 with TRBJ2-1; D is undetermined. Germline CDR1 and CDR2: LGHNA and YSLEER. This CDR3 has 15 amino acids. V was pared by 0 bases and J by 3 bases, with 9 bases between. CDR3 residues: CASSQEGVSYNEQFF. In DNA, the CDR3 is TGCGCCAGCAGCCAAGAAGGAGTTAGCTACAATGAGCAGTTCTTC.

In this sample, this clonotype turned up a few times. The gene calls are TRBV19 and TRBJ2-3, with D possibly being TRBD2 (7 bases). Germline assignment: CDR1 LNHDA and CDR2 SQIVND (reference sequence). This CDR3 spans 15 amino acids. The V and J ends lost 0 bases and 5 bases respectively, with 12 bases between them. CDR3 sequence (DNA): TGTGCCAGTAGTATAGAAGGAGGGGGGGGAGATACGCAGTATTTT. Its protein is CASSIEGGGGDTQYF. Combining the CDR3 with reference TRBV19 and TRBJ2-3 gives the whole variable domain DGGITQSPKYLFRKEGQNVTLSCEQNLNHDAMYWYRQDPGQGLRLIYYSQIVNDFQKGDIAEGYSVSREKKESFPLTVTSAQKNPTAFYLCASSIEGGGGDTQYFGPGTRLTVL.

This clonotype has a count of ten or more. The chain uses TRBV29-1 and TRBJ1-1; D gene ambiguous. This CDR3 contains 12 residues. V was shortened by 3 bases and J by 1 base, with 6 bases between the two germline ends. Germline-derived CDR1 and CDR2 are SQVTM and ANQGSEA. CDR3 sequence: CSVDVRNTEAFF. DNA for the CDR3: TGCAGCGTTGACGTGAGGAACACTGAAGCTTTCTTT.

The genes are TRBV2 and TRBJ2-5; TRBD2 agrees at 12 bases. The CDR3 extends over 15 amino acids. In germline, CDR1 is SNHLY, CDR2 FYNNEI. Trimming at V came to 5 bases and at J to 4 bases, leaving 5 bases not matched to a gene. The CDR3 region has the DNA TGTGCCAGCAGTACTAGCGGGGGGAAGGGAGAGACCCAGTACTTC. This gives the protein CASSTSGGKGETQYF.

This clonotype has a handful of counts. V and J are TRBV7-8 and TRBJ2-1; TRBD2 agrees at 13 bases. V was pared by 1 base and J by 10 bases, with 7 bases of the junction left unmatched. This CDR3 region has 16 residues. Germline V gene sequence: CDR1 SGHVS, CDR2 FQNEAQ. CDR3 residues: CASSLGTSGGASEQFF. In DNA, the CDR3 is TGTGCCAGCAGCTTAGGCACTAGCGGGGGGGCAAGCGAGCAGTTCTTC.

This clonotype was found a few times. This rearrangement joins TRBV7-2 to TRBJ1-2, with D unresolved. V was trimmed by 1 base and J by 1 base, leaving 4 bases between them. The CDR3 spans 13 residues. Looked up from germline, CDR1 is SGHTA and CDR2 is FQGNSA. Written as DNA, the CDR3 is TGTGCCAGCAGCTTAGGGTTTAACTATGGCTACACCTTC. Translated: CASSLGFNYGYTF.

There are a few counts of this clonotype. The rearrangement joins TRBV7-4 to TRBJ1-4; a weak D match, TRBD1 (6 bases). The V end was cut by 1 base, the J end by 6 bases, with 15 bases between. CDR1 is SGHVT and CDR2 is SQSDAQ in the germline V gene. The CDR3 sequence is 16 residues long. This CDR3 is CASSLVGGPADEKLFF. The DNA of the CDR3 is TGTGCCAGCAGCTTAGTAGGGGGGCCGGCGGATGAAAAACTGTTTTTT.

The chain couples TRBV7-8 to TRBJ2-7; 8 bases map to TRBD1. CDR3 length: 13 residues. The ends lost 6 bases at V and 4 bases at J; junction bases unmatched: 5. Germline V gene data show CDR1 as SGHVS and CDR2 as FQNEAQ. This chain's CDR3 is CASRRQGLYEQYF. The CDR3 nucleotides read TGTGCCAGCAGGCGACAGGGGCTGTACGAGCAGTACTTC.

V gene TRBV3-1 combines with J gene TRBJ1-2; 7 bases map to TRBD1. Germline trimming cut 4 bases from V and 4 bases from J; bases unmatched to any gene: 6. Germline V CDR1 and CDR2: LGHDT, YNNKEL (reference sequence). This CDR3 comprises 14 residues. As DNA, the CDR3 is TGTGCCAGCAGCCCCATGACAGGGCCCTATGGCTACACCTTC. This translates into CASSPMTGPYGYTF.

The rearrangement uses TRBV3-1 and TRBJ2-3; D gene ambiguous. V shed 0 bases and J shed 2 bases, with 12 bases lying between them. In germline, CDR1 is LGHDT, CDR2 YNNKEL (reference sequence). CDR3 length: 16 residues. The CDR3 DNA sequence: TGTGCCAGCAGCCAAGATGGAGTAGTGCTCACAGATACGCAGTATTTT. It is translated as CASSQDGVVLTDTQYF.

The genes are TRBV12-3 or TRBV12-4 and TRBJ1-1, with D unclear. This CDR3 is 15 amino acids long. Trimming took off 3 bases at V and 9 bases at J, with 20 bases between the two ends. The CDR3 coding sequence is TGTGCCAGCAGTTTTCGGAATGGGTGGGTGGCCCAAGCTTTCTTT. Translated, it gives CASSFRNGWVAQAFF.

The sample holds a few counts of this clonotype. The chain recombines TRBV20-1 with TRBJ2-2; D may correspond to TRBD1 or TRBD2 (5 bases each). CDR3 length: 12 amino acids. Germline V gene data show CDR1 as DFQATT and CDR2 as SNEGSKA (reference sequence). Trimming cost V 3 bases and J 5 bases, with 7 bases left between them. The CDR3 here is CSASEGTGELFF. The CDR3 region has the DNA TGCAGTGCTAGTGAGGGGACCGGGGAGCTGTTTTTT.

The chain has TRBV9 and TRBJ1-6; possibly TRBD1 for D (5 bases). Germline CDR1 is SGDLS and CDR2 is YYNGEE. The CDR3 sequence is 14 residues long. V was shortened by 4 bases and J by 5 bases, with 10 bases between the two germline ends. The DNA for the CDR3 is TGTGCCAGCAGCACCGGGGGGGATAATTCACCCCTCCACTTT. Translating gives CASSTGGDNSPLHF.

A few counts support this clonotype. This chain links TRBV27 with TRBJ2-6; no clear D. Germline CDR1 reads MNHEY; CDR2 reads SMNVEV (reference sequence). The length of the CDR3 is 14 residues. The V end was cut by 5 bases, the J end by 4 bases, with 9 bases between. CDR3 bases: TGTGCCAGCAGTGAGGAAGTCGGGGCCAACGTCCTGACTTTC. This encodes CASSEEVGANVLTF.

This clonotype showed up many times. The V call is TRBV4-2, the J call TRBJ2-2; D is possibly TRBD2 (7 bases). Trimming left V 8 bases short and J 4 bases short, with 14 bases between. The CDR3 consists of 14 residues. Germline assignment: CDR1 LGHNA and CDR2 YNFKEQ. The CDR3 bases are TGTGCCAGCTCCCGGGGGGCGGTCACCGGGGAGCTGTTTTTT. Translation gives CASSRGAVTGELFF.

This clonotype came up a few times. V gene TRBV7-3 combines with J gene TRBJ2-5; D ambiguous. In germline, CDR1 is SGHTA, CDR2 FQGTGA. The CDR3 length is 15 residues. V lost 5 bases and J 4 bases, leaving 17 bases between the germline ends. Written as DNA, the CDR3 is TGTGCCAGCAGCCTAGGCCCGGGCGTTGGAGAGACCCAGTACTTC. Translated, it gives CASSLGPGVGETQYF.

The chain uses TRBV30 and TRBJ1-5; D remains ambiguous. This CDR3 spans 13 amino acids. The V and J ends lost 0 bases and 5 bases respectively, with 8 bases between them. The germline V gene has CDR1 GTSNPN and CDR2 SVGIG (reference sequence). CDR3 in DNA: TGTGCCTGGAGTGTGTCAGACTATCAGCCCCAGCATTTT. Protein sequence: CAWSVSDYQPQHF. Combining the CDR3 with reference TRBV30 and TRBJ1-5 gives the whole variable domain SQTIHQWPATLVQPVGSPLSLECTVEGTSNPNLYWYRQAAGRGLQLLFYSVGIGQISSEVPQNLSASRPQDRQFILSSKKLLLSDSGFYLCAWSVSDYQPQHFGDGTRLSIL.

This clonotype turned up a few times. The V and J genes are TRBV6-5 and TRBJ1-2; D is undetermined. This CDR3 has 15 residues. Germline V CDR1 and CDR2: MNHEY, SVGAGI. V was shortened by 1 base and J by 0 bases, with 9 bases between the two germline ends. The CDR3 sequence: CASSYFTQTNYGYTF. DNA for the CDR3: TGTGCCAGCAGTTACTTCACACAGACTAACTATGGCTACACCTTC.

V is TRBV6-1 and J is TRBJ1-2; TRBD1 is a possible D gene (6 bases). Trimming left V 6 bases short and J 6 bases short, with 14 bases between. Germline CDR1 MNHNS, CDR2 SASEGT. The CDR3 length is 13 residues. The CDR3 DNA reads TGTGCCAGCAGCACAGGGCCTAGGGATGGCTACACCTTC. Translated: CASSTGPRDGYTF.

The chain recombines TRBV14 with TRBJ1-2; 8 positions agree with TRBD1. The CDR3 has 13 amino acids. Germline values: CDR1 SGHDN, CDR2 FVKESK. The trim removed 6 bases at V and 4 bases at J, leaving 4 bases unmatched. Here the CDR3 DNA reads TGTGCCAGCAGAAGGACAGGGATCTATGGCTACACCTTC. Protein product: CASRRTGIYGYTF.

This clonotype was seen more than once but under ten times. The CDR3: CASSRVETGELFF. The DNA of the CDR3 is TGCGCCAGCAGCCGCGTGGAGACCGGGGAGCTGTTTTTT. The rearrangement uses TRBV4-3 and TRBJ2-2; D is ambiguous. The CDR3 loop spans 13 amino acids. From germline, CDR1 is LGHNA and CDR2 YSLEER. Trimming took 4 bases from V and 5 from J, leaving 8 bases between them.

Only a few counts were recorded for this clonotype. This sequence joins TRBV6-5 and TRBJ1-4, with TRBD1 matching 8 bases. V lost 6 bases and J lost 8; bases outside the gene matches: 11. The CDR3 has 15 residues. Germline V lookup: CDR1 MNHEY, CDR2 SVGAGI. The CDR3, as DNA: TGTGCCAGCAGCCAGAGCAGGGGGCGAGGGGAAAAACTGTTTTTT. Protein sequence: CASSQSRGRGEKLFF.

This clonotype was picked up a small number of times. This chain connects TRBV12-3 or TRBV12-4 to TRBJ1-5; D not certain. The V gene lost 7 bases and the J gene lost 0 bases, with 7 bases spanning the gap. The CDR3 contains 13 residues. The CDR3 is CASTRYSNQPQHF. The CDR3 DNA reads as TGTGCCAGCACTAGGTATAGCAATCAGCCCCAGCATTTT.

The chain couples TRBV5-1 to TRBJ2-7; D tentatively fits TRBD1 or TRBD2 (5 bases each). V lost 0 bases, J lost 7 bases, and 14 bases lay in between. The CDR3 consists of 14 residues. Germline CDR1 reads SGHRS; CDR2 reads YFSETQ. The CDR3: CASSLAGTGREQYF. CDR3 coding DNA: TGCGCCAGCAGCTTGGCGGGGACGGGGCGGGAGCAGTACTTC.

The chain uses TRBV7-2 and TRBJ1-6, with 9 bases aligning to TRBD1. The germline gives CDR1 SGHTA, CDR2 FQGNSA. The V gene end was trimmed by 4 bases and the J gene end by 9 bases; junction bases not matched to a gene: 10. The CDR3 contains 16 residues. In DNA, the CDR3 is TGTGCCAGCAGCTCGGGACGAGGGACAGGGCCTTCACCCCTCCACTTT. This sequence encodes CASSSGRGTGPSPLHF.